The rows below give T cell receptor beta chains drawn from one sample of a study of control samples from healthy donors and cancer patients. The repertoire was sequenced with immunoSEQ multiplex PCR; TCRdb's copy has only in-frame clones and lacks some. Of about 60,000 clones listed, roughly 95% are singletons. The sequenced sample was blood. The receptors were gathered from a young woman in good health. Both conserved end residues are part of each CDR3. The D gene is left open where the match is weak. The size field is filled for only some rows; it gives once, few, many or a size class.

j_call | d_call | clone_size | v_call | cdr3_nt | cdr3_aa
TRBJ2-3 | NA | NA | TRBV19 | TGTGCCAGTAGTTCCATAGATAGCACAGATACGCAGTATTTT | CASSSIDSTDTQYF
TRBJ2-3 | TRBD2 | NA | TRBV13 | TGTGCCAGCAGCTTCCGGACTAGCGGCTCAGATACGCAGTATTTT | CASSFRTSGSDTQYF
TRBJ2-1 | NA | NA | TRBV6-2/TRBV6-3 | TGTGCCAGCACCCCGGGCCTTTACAATGAGCAGTTCTTC | CASTPGLYNEQFF
TRBJ1-2 | NA | NA | TRBV6-5 | TGTGCCAGCAGCTCAGAGCCCCGGACGCCTCCCACCTTC | CASSSEPRTPPTF
TRBJ1-2 | NA | NA | TRBV2 | TGTGCCAGCAGTGTCCAAGGGTTCGCAACCTATGGCTACACCTTC | CASSVQGFATYGYTF
TRBJ1-5 | NA | NA | TRBV15 | TGTGCCACCAGCAGAGACAGGGCTGGCAATCAGCCCCAGCATTTT | CATSRDRAGNQPQHF
TRBJ1-2 | TRBD1 | once | TRBV30 | TGTGCCTGGGGCGGACAGGGGGAAAGCTACACCTTC | CAWGGQGESYTF
TRBJ1-1 | TRBD1 | NA | TRBV7-9 | TGTGCCAGCAGCACCCAGGGACAGGGCGGCACTGAAGCTTTCTTT | CASSTQGQGGTEAFF
TRBJ2-1 | NA | NA | TRBV10-3 | TGTGCCATCAGTGAGTCGTACGATTACAATGAGCAGTTCTTC | CAISESYDYNEQFF
TRBJ2-7 | TRBD1 | NA | TRBV29-1 | TGCAGCGTTGAAGTACAGGGGTACGAGCAGTACTTC | CSVEVQGYEQYF
TRBJ1-3 | TRBD1 | NA | TRBV3-1/TRBV3-2 | TGTGCCAGCAGCCAAGATCGGACAGGGGGAAACACCATATATTTT | CASSQDRTGGNTIYF
TRBJ2-6 | NA | medium-sized | TRBV6-2/TRBV6-3 | TGTGCCAGCAGCGCGGACTCTGGGGCCAACGTCCTGACTTTC | CASSADSGANVLTF
TRBJ2-7 | TRBD1 | NA | TRBV2 | TGTGCCAGCACCGTACTTAGGCTAGGGACAGGTCTGAATGAGCAGTACTTC | CASTVLRLGTGLNEQYF
TRBJ1-1 | NA | NA | TRBV6-1 | TGTGCCAGCAGTGAAGCGGGTTTGAGGACAGTCGAAAACACTGAAGCTTTCTTT | CASSEAGLRTVENTEAFF
TRBJ2-7 | TRBD1 | NA | TRBV19 | TGTGCCAGTAGTATGGGGACAGGGATACTATACGAGCAGTACTTC | CASSMGTGILYEQYF
TRBJ1-2 | TRBD1 | NA | TRBV2 | TGTGCCAGTACAGGGGGCTATGGCTACACCTTC | CASTGGYGYTF
TRBJ1-1 | NA | once | TRBV14 | TGTGCCAGCAGCCAAACGTATACTGAAGCTTTCTTT | CASSQTYTEAFF
TRBJ2-1 | NA | NA | TRBV6-6 | TGTGCCAGCAGGGGTTATATTAGGGGCGTTAATGAGCAGTTCTTC | CASRGYIRGVNEQFF
TRBJ1-3 | TRBD1 | NA | TRBV7-2 | TGTGCCGCAGCTCTTGGGGGACAGGGTAGAAACACCATATATTTT | CAAALGGQGRNTIYF
TRBJ2-3 | NA | NA | TRBV6-5 | TGTGCCAGCAGTTATAAGGCGGCAGATACGCAGTATTTT | CASSYKAADTQYF
TRBJ1-2 | TRBD1 | NA | TRBV18 | TGTGCCAGCTCACCACGGGGGACAGGGAGTCTCCATGGCTACACCTTC | CASSPRGTGSLHGYTF
TRBJ2-7 | NA | NA | TRBV13 | TGTGCCAGCAGCGCATCGCTCCGCGGGGCTAACTCCTACGAGCAGTACTTC | CASSASLRGANSYEQYF
TRBJ2-1 | NA | NA | TRBV27 | TGTGCCAGCAGTGGCTGGGGAGACAATGAGCAGTTCTTC | CASSGWGDNEQFF
TRBJ1-1 | NA | NA | TRBV18 | TGTGCCAGCTCTTGGGCAAATGAAGCTTTCTTT | CASSWANEAFF
TRBJ1-6 | NA | NA | TRBV6-2/TRBV6-3 | TGTGCCAGCAGTCGAGGGATTGGGTCACCCCTCCACTTT | CASSRGIGSPLHF
TRBJ2-3 | NA | once | TRBV28 | TGTGCCAGCGTCGGGGTTTCGGGCACAGATACGCAGTATTTT | CASVGVSGTDTQYF
TRBJ1-6 | NA | NA | TRBV6-2/TRBV6-3 | TGTGCCAGCACCCCTACAGTCCTGCTGCTCTCGCCCCTCCACTTT | CASTPTVLLLSPLHF